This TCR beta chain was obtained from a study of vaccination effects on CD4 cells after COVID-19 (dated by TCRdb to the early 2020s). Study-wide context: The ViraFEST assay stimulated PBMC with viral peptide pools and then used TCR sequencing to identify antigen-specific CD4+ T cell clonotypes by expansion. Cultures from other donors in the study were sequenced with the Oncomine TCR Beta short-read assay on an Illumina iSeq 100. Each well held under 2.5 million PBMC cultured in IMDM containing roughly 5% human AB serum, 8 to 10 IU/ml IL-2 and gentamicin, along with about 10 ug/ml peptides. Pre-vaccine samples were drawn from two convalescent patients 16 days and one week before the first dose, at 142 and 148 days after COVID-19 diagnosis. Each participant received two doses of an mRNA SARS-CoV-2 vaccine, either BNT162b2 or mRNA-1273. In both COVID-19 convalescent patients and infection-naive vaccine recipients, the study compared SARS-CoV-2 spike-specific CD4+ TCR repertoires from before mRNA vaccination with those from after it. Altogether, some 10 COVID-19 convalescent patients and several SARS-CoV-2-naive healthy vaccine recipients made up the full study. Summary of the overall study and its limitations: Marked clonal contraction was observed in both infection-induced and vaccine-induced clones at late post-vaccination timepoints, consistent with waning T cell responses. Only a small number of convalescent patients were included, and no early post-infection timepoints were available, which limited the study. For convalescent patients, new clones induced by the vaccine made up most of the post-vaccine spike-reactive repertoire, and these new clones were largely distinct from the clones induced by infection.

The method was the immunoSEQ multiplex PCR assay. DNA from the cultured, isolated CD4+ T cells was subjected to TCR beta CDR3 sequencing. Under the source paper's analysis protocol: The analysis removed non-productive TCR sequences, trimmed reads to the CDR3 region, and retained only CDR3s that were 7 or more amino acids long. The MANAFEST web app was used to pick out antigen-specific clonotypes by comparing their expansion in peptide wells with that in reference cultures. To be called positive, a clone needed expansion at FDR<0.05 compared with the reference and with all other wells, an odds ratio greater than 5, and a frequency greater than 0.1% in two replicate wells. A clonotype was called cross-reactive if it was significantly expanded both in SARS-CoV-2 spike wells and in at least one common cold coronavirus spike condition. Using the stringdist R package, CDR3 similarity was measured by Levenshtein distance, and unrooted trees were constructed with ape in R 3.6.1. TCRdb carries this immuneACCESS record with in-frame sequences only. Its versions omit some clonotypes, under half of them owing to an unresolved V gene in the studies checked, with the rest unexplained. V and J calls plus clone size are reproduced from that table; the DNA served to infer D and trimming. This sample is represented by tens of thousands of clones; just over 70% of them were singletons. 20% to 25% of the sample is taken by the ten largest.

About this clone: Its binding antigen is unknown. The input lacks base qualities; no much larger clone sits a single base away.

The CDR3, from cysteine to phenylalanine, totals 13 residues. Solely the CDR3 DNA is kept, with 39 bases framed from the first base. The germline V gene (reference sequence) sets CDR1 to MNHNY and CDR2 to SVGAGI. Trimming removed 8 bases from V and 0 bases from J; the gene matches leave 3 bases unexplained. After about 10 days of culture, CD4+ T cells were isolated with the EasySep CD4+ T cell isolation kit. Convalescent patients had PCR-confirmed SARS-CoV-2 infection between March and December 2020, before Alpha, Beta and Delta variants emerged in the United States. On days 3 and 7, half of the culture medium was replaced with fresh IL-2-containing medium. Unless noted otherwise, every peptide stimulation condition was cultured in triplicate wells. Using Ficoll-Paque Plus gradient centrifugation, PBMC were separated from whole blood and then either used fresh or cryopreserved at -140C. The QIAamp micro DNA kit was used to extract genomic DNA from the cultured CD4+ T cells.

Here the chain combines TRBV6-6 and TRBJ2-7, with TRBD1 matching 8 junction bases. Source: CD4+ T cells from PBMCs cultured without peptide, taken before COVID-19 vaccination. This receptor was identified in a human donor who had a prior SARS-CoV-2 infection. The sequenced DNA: TGTGCCAGCCACAGGGGGAGCTCCTACGAGCAGTACTTC. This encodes CASHRGSSYEQYF.